The 5 T cell receptor beta chains listed next were all sequenced from one sample in a study of T cells in Graves' hyperthyroidism and ophthalmopathy. The source material, RNA transcripts, was used to amplify TCR beta CDR3 regions. A set of HTBI primers served as the primers for a first-round RT-PCR of the TCR CDR3. TCRdb recomputed calls from the multiplex PCR reads with MiXCR, one row per CDR3 protein. The sample includes more than 550,000 distinct CDR3 sequences, about 18% of them seen just once. Sequenced sample: blood. The source is a man in his fifties or sixties with Graves' hyperthyroidism.

The chain employs TRBV18 and TRBJ1-5; D gene ambiguous. The CDR3 runs to 12 residues. V dropped 6 bases and J dropped 4 bases, with 7 bases sitting between them. CDR1 is KGHSH, CDR2 LQKENI, per germline. The CDR3 nucleotides read TGTGCCAGCTCGAATCAAAATCAGCCCCAGCATTTT. It encodes CASSNQNQPQHF.

This chain links TRBV9 with TRBJ2-1; unclear D gene. Germline V gene sequence: CDR1 SGDLS, CDR2 YYNGEE. V lost 1 base, J lost 2 bases, and 10 bases lay in between. The CDR3 runs to 15 residues. Here the CDR3 reads CASSVNGETYNEQFF. The CDR3 DNA follows: TGTGCCAGCAGCGTAAACGGAGAGACCTACAATGAGCAGTTCTTC.

The gene calls are TRBV20-1 and TRBJ2-2, with TRBD2 matching 8 bases. Germline CDR1 reads DFQATT; CDR2 reads SNEGSKA (reference sequence). Germline trimming cut 3 bases from V and 7 bases from J; bases unmatched to any gene: 4. The CDR3 is 13 amino acids. CDR3 sequence (DNA): TGCAGTGCTAGGTGGACTAGCAGCGGGGAGCTGTTTTTT. Its translation: CSARWTSSGELFF.

The table lists this clonotype with many counts. The rearrangement joins TRBV11-2 to TRBJ2-7; 12 bases map to TRBD2. Per the germline V gene, CDR1 is SGHAT and CDR2 is FQNNGV. The CDR3 runs to 17 residues. Trimming at V came to 1 base and at J to 4 bases, leaving 8 bases not matched to a gene. CDR3 in amino acids: CASSLVVGLAGTYEQYF. The CDR3, as DNA: TGTGCCAGCAGCTTAGTGGTAGGACTAGCGGGAACTTACGAGCAGTACTTC.

This clonotype was counted between two and nine times. This rearrangement joins TRBV28 to TRBJ1-3; TRBD1 aligns across 12 bases. V lost 4 bases, J lost 3 bases, and 4 bases stayed unmatched. CDR3 length: 16 amino acids. From germline, CDR1 is MDHEN and CDR2 SYDVKM. The CDR3 is CASSSRDRGLGNTIYF. Written as DNA, the CDR3 is TGTGCCAGCAGTTCAAGGGACAGGGGGCTTGGAAACACCATATATTTT.